A selection of T cell receptor beta chains follows, all from one sample in a study of T cell responses to AZD1222 COVID-19 vaccine. Data came from immunoSEQ multiplex PCR; TCRdb stores just in-frame clones and leaves some out. The sample yields some 110,000 clones, about 91% seen once. The material sequenced was peripheral blood, taken on day 0 of AZD1222 vaccination. These receptors all stem from an adult in good health. Each CDR3 is given with its conserved first and last residue. D genes are given only for firm matches. Rows give clone size only sometimes, using once, few, many, or a class for an expanded clone.

TRBJ1-3	-	15	-	TRBV9	CASSPSDSSGNTIYF	TGTGCCAGCAGCCCCAGCGACAGCTCTGGAAACACCATATATTTT
TRBJ2-7	-	15	-	TRBV28	CASTLGANEVYEQYF	TGTGCCAGCACCCTAGGGGCCAACGAAGTCTACGAGCAGTACTTC
TRBJ2-1	TRBD2	17	-	TRBV24-1	CATSDGDLAGSYNEQFF	TGTGCCACCAGTGATGGCGATCTAGCGGGCTCCTACAATGAGCAGTTCTTC
TRBJ2-7	-	13	-	TRBV20-1	CSASWQGGYEQYF	TGCAGTGCTAGTTGGCAGGGCGGTTACGAGCAGTACTTC
TRBJ1-2	TRBD1	12	few	TRBV6-5	CAVLGQGGGYTF	TGTGCCGTACTAGGACAGGGAGGTGGCTACACCTTC
TRBJ1-6	TRBD1	13	-	TRBV19	CASSTLQGEPLHF	TGTGCCAGTAGTACCTTACAGGGGGAACCCCTCCACTTT
TRBJ2-1	TRBD1	15	-	TRBV27	CASSLDRAPYNEQFF	TGTGCCAGCAGTTTGGACAGGGCGCCCTACAATGAGCAGTTCTTC
TRBJ2-3	-	12	-	TRBV19	CASSRASDTQYF	TGTGCCAGTAGTCGGGCCTCAGATACGCAGTATTTT
TRBJ1-4	-	15	-	TRBV18	CASSPGAATNEKLFF	TGTGCCAGCTCTCCGGGGGCTGCAACTAATGAAAAACTGTTTTTT
TRBJ2-7	TRBD2	17	once	TRBV6-6	CASSPTRLAGGPHEQYF	TGTGCCAGCAGTCCGACTCGACTAGCGGGAGGGCCCCACGAGCAGTACTTC
TRBJ2-7	-	14	-	TRBV5-1	CASSLVVLPYEQYF	TGCGCCAGCAGCTTGGTAGTATTACCCTACGAGCAGTACTTC
TRBJ1-2	TRBD1	17	-	TRBV7-2	CASSPYPAPGGDYGYTF	TGTGCCAGCAGCCCGTACCCCGCGCCAGGGGGAGACTATGGCTACACCTTC
TRBJ1-2	TRBD1	13	once	TRBV28	CASRVGTARGYTF	TGTGCCAGCCGGGTGGGGACAGCGAGAGGCTACACCTTC
TRBJ1-1	TRBD1	13	-	TRBV19	CASSGQGYTEAFF	TGTGCCAGCTCGGGACAGGGATACACTGAAGCTTTCTTT
TRBJ1-5	-	13	-	TRBV19	CASSMGFNQPQHF	TGTGCCAGTAGTATGGGTTTTAATCAGCCCCAGCATTTT
TRBJ2-5	-	13	-	TRBV12-3/TRBV12-4	CASSSTGRETQYF	TGTGCCAGCAGCTCGACAGGGAGGGAGACCCAGTACTTC
TRBJ2-5	-	15	-	TRBV28	CASSPTDSSQETQYF	TGTGCCAGCAGTCCAACAGACAGCAGCCAAGAGACCCAGTACTTC
TRBJ2-3	-	17	-	TRBV4-2	CASSQSPVRSVTDTQYF	TGTGCCAGCAGCCAATCTCCGGTCAGGAGTGTAACAGATACGCAGTATTTT
TRBJ2-7	TRBD2	16	-	TRBV20-1	CSASDKGTSGTYEQYF	TGCAGTGCTAGTGATAAGGGGACTAGCGGGACCTACGAGCAGTACTTC
TRBJ2-5	TRBD1	15	-	TRBV5-1	CASSPDRATQETQYF	TGCGCCAGCAGTCCTGACAGGGCCACTCAAGAGACCCAGTACTTC
TRBJ1-1	-	14	-	TRBV18	CASSPSRGNTEAFF	TGTGCCAGCTCACCAAGCAGGGGAAACACTGAAGCTTTCTTT
TRBJ1-1	TRBD1	14	-	TRBV15	CATRGTGGGVEAFF	TGTGCCACCAGGGGGACAGGGGGCGGAGTTGAAGCTTTCTTT
TRBJ2-7	TRBD1	12	-	TRBV7-3	CASSRTGGEQYF	TGTGCCAGCAGTCGGACAGGGGGCGAGCAGTACTTC
TRBJ1-5	-	14	-	TRBV5-4	CASREGGSNQPQHF	TGTGCCAGCAGAGAAGGGGGTAGCAATCAGCCCCAGCATTTT
TRBJ2-7	TRBD2	17	once	TRBV3-1/TRBV3-2	CASSRGGPPRISYEQYF	TGTGCCAGCAGCCGGGGGGGACCCCCAAGAATCTCCTACGAGCAGTACTTC
TRBJ2-5	-	13	-	TRBV30	CAWAGAAPRTQYF	TGTGCCTGGGCTGGAGCAGCCCCAAGGACCCAGTACTTC
TRBJ2-5	-	11	-	TRBV18	CASSTQETQYF	TGTGCCAGCTCAACACAAGAGACCCAGTACTTC
TRBJ2-6	-	17	-	TRBV4-3	CASSQINSGSGANVLTF	TGCGCCAGCAGCCAAATAAACTCAGGGTCTGGGGCCAACGTCCTGACTTTC
TRBJ1-1	-	14	-	TRBV6-5	CASRTRGESGGAFF	TGTGCCAGCAGAACAAGAGGGGAATCTGGGGGAGCTTTCTTT
TRBJ1-2	-	16	once	TRBV5-6	CASSSLGTPYNYGYTF	TGTGCCAGCAGCTCCCTAGGGACACCATATAACTATGGCTACACCTTC
TRBJ2-1	-	13	-	TRBV19	CASSIAQYNEQFF	TGTGCCAGTAGTATAGCCCAGTACAATGAGCAGTTCTTC
TRBJ1-2	TRBD1	15	-	TRBV29-1	CSVFGTGTQGYGYTF	TGCAGCGTCTTCGGGACAGGGACTCAGGGCTATGGCTACACCTTC
TRBJ1-1	TRBD1	15	-	TRBV6-5	CASSKGQGMNTEAFF	TGTGCCAGCAGCAAGGGACAGGGGATGAACACTGAAGCTTTCTTT
TRBJ2-6	-	15	-	TRBV18	CASSTEYSGANVLTF	TGTGCCAGCTCAACGGAGTACTCTGGGGCCAACGTCCTGACTTTC
TRBJ2-7	TRBD2	14	-	TRBV27	CASSYTGGDYEQYF	TGTGCCAGCAGTTACACGGGGGGGGACTACGAGCAGTACTTC
TRBJ2-1	TRBD2	16	-	TRBV6-2/TRBV6-3	CASSYSTSGSWDEQFF	TGTGCCAGCAGTTACTCGACTAGCGGGAGTTGGGATGAGCAGTTCTTC
TRBJ2-5	TRBD2	14	-	TRBV2	CASSSSGGAKTQYF	TGTGCCAGCAGTTCGAGCGGGGGGGCAAAGACCCAGTACTTC
TRBJ1-2	-	18	-	TRBV4-1	CASSQEGLTLRANYGYTF	TGCGCCAGCAGCCAAGAAGGCCTGACATTGCGAGCTAACTATGGCTACACCTTC
TRBJ2-3	-	12	once	TRBV3-1/TRBV3-2	CASSQVTYTQYF	TGTGCCAGCAGCCAAGTTACCTATACGCAGTATTTT
TRBJ2-2	-	15	-	TRBV7-2	CASSSAPGWSGELFF	TGTGCCAGCAGCTCCGCCCCCGGTTGGTCCGGGGAGCTGTTTTTT
TRBJ2-1	-	17	-	TRBV5-4	CASSLGGPLSSYNEQFF	TGTGCCAGCAGCCTGGGGGGCCCCCTTAGCTCCTACAATGAGCAGTTCTTC